This T cell receptor (beta chain) emerged from a study of T cell changes during pregnancy in multiple sclerosis. There are 14 residues in the CDR3. The germline gives CDR1 KGHSH, CDR2 LQKENI. Trimming left V 2 bases short and J 3 bases short, with 9 bases between. Profiling relied on immunoSEQ multiplex PCR, and the TCRdb table lists in-frame clones only, not all of them. The sample carries 45,000 to 50,000 clones, almost 95% recorded once. The receptor's source is a female donor in good health, enrolled as a control in a pregnancy study. V usage is TRBV18 and J usage is TRBJ2-3, with D unresolved. This material consisted of CD4+ T cells from peripheral blood mononuclear cells, taken in the second trimester of pregnancy. CDR3 sequence (DNA): TGTGCCAGCTCACCAATAGTTGCGACAGATACGCAGTATTTT. Its protein product is CASSPIVATDTQYF.